What follows describes a single T cell receptor (beta chain). Its specificity is unknown. This record comes from a study of cytomegalovirus exposure and HLA in healthy donors. Study outcomes and limitations: Presence/absence comparisons presumed near-even sequencing depth among donors. Among immune exposure information, only CMV serostatus was available.

The ends were cut back, 3 bases at V and 7 bases at J, with 13 bases in the middle. Per germline, CDR1 SGHTA and CDR2 FQGNSA. This CDR3 is built from 14 residues. Amplification used 60 Vbeta primers and 13 Jbeta primers. Assay used: immunoSEQ multiplex PCR; TCRdb lists only in-frame clones, some missing. The sample lists under 250,000 clones, about 82% occurring once. This sequence was found in a woman aged 45-59 years in good health and CMV-seronegative. Sequencing was performed on PBMCs. This sequence joins TRBV7-2 and TRBJ2-1, with a weak D call TRBD2 (5 bases). DNA of the CDR3: TGTGCCAGCAGCTTCCTCACTAGGACTAATGAGCAGTTCTTC. Its protein is CASSFLTRTNEQFF.